The clone carrying this T cell receptor beta chain was detected a few times. The CDR3 is made up of 15 amino acids. CDR1 is LNHDA and CDR2 is SQIVND in the germline V gene (reference sequence). The germline V and J ends were trimmed by 3 bases and 0 bases, with 9 bases remaining between them. In the original processing: Amplification of reference gene primers was used by the study to estimate nucleated cell counts. The repertoire was sequenced with immunoSEQ multiplex PCR; TCRdb's copy has only in-frame clones and lacks some. D and trimming come from the DNA, and the V and J calls and clone size come from that table. Of tens of thousands of clones listed, about 86% were seen once; the top ten hold 6.3%. These data come from a study of blood T cell repertoires in COVID-19. On the study more broadly: Whether acute or convalescent, the COVID-19 samples came from the United States, Italy and Spain. Sources were T cells, B-cell-depleted T cells, or PBMCs; the material itself was cDNA or gDNA.

The TCR sequence derives from a man in his 60s with acute or convalescent COVID-19. Sequencing was performed on peripheral blood. This sequence joins TRBV19 and TRBJ1-3, with D uncertain. This CDR3 reads CASSISPVSGNTIYF. CDR3 coding DNA: TGTGCCAGTAGTATTAGCCCCGTCTCTGGAAACACCATATATTTT.